This T cell receptor beta chain was captured by sequencing in a study of Ad26.COV2.S vaccination and SARS-CoV-2 variants. Study-level information: Intramuscularly, Ad26.COV2.S was given either once or twice, 56 days apart.

Indicated treatment: 19 received Ad26.COV2.S at low or high dose, single or two shots; roughly five received placebo; per-sample allocation not given. After the first vaccine or placebo injection, samples were drawn on day 63. Donation was by an adult aged 18-55 years who was in Boston. CDR3 length: 19 residues. Trimming stripped 2 bases from V and 7 bases from J, with 28 bases between. Germline V gene lookup returns CDR1 LGHNT and CDR2 FRNRAP. Some clones are missing from TCRdb's copy, which holds only in-frame ones; the method was immunoSEQ multiplex PCR. The data show hundreds of thousands of clones, about 88% seen once.

The sequenced sample was peripheral blood, obtained in a trial of Ad26.COV2.S vaccine versus placebo. V and J are TRBV12-5 and TRBJ2-3; the D gene is possibly TRBD2 (7 bases). The TCR comes from a person aged 18 to 59 who received the Ad26.COV2.S COVID-19 vaccine or a placebo. Written as DNA, the CDR3 is TGTGCTAGTGGTTTGTCCCGCCCCCCTCGTCGGGGGGCACAGAATACGCAGTATTTT. This sequence encodes CASGLSRPPRRGAQNTQYF.